Presented here are 26 T cell receptor beta chains from one specimen sequenced in a study of CD8 T cells in Susac syndrome. Random hexamers served to reverse transcribe roughly 0.5 to 1 ug RNA. TCRdb re-derived calls from the immunoSEQ multiplex PCR reads in MiXCR, one entry per CDR3 protein. The table lists fewer than 150,000 distinct CDR3 sequences, about 90% of them singletons, with about 0.25% in the top ten. The sample consisted of CD8+ T cells from PBMCs. The receptors originated from a human donor with multiple sclerosis.

The chain joins TRBV29-1 to TRBJ2-5; D is unresolved. V lost 8 bases to trimming and J lost 2 bases, with 18 bases between them. CDR3 size: 14 residues. The germline gives CDR1 SQVTM, CDR2 ANQGSEA. The CDR3 loop is CSFSKEQLQETQYF. The CDR3 DNA follows: TGCAGCTTCTCTAAGGAGCAGCTTCAAGAGACCCAGTACTTC. The whole variable domain, filled in from reference TRBV29-1 and TRBJ2-5, reads SAVISQKPSRDICQRGTSLTIQCQVDSQVTMMFWYRQQPGQSLTLIATANQGSEATYESGFVIDKFPISRPNLTFSTLTVSNMSPEDSSIYLCSFSKEQLQETQYFGPGTRLLVL.

The V gene is TRBV29-1, the J gene TRBJ1-1, with TRBD1 as a possible D gene (6 bases). Trimming removed 4 bases from V and 7 bases from J, with 19 bases in between. Germline values: CDR1 SQVTM, CDR2 ANQGSEA. CDR3 length: 14 residues. This CDR3 reads CSVGGARGGGEAFF. CDR3 nucleotide sequence: TGCAGCGTTGGGGGAGCCAGAGGAGGGGGTGAAGCTTTCTTT.

The chain recombines TRBV15 with TRBJ1-2; D may be TRBD1 (5 bases). The V and J ends lost 3 bases and 6 bases respectively, with 17 bases between them. Germline-derived CDR1 and CDR2 are LNHNV and YYDKDF (reference sequence). There are 15 residues in the CDR3. The CDR3 DNA reads TGTGCCACCAGCAGGGCGGCTTTCCGGGGGGATGGCTACACCTTC. As protein: CATSRAAFRGDGYTF.

This clonotype is a singleton in its sample. The chain uses TRBV5-4 and TRBJ1-1; 7 bases align to TRBD1. The CDR3 loop spans 14 amino acids. Germline CDR1 is SGHNT and CDR2 is YYREEE (reference sequence). J was trimmed by 7 bases and V by 4 bases; bases with no gene match: 10. The CDR3 DNA follows: TGTGCCAGCAGCGAACTACAGGGGATGGGTGAAGCTTTCTTT. Translated: CASSELQGMGEAFF.

The rearrangement uses TRBV20-1 and TRBJ2-2; possibly TRBD1 for D (5 bases). Germline V CDR1 and CDR2: DFQATT, SNEGSKA (reference sequence). Trimming shortened V by 3 bases and J by 4 bases, and 9 bases separated the two germline ends. The CDR3 is 13 amino acids. The CDR3 reads CSASTGITGELFF. The CDR3 bases are TGCAGTGCTAGTACAGGAATCACCGGGGAGCTGTTTTTT.

The chain is built from TRBV6-1 and TRBJ1-5; D is perhaps TRBD1 (6 bases). Germline-derived CDR1 and CDR2 are MNHNS and SASEGT. This CDR3 is built from 13 residues. V dropped 6 bases and J dropped 7 bases, with 13 bases sitting between them. The CDR3 spells CASRSGAGQPQHF. The CDR3 nucleotides read TGTGCCAGCAGGTCAGGGGCAGGCCAGCCCCAGCATTTT.

V and J are TRBV7-9 and TRBJ2-1, with D tentatively TRBD2 (5 bases). The V end lost 4 bases, the J end lost 10 bases, and 14 bases lay between the germline ends. The CDR3 sequence is 13 residues long. CDR1 and CDR2 from the germline V gene are SEHNR and FQNEAQ (reference sequence). In DNA, the CDR3 is TGTGCCAGCAGCTCGACTATTAATAACGAGCAGTTCTTC. The encoded protein is CASSSTINNEQFF.

The CDR3 here is CSAPNRADTDTQYF. DNA for the CDR3: TGCAGTGCCCCGAACAGGGCTGACACAGATACGCAGTATTTT. The chain carries TRBV20-1 and TRBJ2-3, with D maybe TRBD1 (6 bases). The ends were cut back, 6 bases at V and 2 bases at J, with 15 bases in the middle. The CDR3 sequence is 14 residues long. CDR1 is DFQATT and CDR2 is SNEGSKA in the germline V gene (reference sequence).

The chain carries TRBV6-2 or TRBV6-3 and TRBJ1-5; D is uncertain. The CDR3 is 14 amino acids. Trimming shortened V by 2 bases and J by 2 bases, and 7 bases separated the two germline ends. The V gene's germline CDR1 is MNHEY and CDR2 SVGEGT. The CDR3 protein is CASSYGFGNQPQHF. The DNA for the CDR3 is TGTGCCAGCAGTTACGGCTTTGGCAATCAGCCCCAGCATTTT.

This clonotype was observed once. The J gene is TRBJ2-1, the V gene TRBV7-8, with 10 bases lining up with TRBD2. Germline V gene sequence: CDR1 SGHVS, CDR2 FQNEAQ. Trimming cost V 5 bases and J 4 bases; bases outside gene matches: 5. CDR3 length: 15 amino acids. The CDR3 loop is CASSRQTSGYNEQFF. In DNA, the CDR3 is TGTGCCAGCAGCCGTCAGACTAGCGGGTACAATGAGCAGTTCTTC.

The V call is TRBV27, the J call TRBJ1-1; no definite D call. V lost 3 bases and J lost 0, with 11 bases in between. The CDR3 consists of 15 residues. Germline CDR1 MNHEY, CDR2 SMNVEV (reference sequence). The CDR3 sequence: CASSLGSGLNTEAFF. In nucleotides, the CDR3 is TGTGCCAGCAGTTTGGGGTCAGGACTGAACACTGAAGCTTTCTTT.

V is TRBV6-2 or TRBV6-3 and J is TRBJ2-1, with TRBD1 matching 10 bases. Germline V gives CDR1 MNHEY, CDR2 SVGEGT. V shed 5 bases, J shed 9 bases, and the junction held 4 bases outside the gene matches. The CDR3 loop spans 13 amino acids. This CDR3 is CASSAGTGAEQFF. Here the CDR3 DNA reads TGTGCCAGCAGTGCAGGGACAGGGGCTGAGCAGTTCTTC.

The CDR3 is CASSPPSSNQPQHF. The CDR3 coding sequence is TGTGCCAGCAGCCCTCCAAGCAGCAATCAGCCCCAGCATTTT. The genes are TRBV28 and TRBJ1-5; the D is unclear. V shed 6 bases and J shed 1 base, with 10 bases lying between them. Germline V gene sequence: CDR1 MDHEN, CDR2 SYDVKM. The CDR3 is made up of 14 amino acids.

In this sample, this clonotype turned up a few times. The genes are TRBV6-1 and TRBJ1-1, with a possible D match to TRBD1 (5 bases). The germline gives CDR1 MNHNS, CDR2 SASEGT. The V end was cut by 6 bases, the J end by 1 base, with 9 bases between. The CDR3 consists of 13 residues. The CDR3 loop is CASSKTGNTEAFF. For the CDR3, the DNA is TGTGCCAGCAGCAAAACAGGGAACACTGAAGCTTTCTTT.

The chain carries TRBV30 and TRBJ2-2, with D maybe TRBD2 (6 bases). The CDR3 spans 15 residues. Germline values: CDR1 GTSNPN, CDR2 SVGIG (reference sequence). V gave up 4 bases and J gave up 4 bases, with 16 bases separating them. CDR3 in amino acids: CAWNTGRDFTGELFF. Here the CDR3 DNA reads TGTGCCTGGAATACGGGCAGGGACTTCACCGGGGAGCTGTTTTTT.

The chain has TRBV29-1 and TRBJ2-1, with 9 bases that match TRBD2. Germline-derived CDR1 and CDR2 are SQVTM and ANQGSEA. J gave up 4 bases and V 4 bases, and 8 bases lay outside the gene matches. The CDR3 contains 15 residues. As DNA, the CDR3 is TGCAGCGTTGTAGGCGGGGGGGTCCTTTACAATGAGCAGTTCTTC. As protein: CSVVGGGVLYNEQFF.

The CDR3 DNA reads as TGTGCCAGTAGTATGGGCGGGATATACAATGAGCAGTTCTTC. Translated, it gives CASSMGGIYNEQFF. This chain links TRBV19 with TRBJ2-1; D possibly corresponds to TRBD2 (6 bases). Germline V gene sequence: CDR1 LNHDA, CDR2 SQIVND (reference sequence). The CDR3 runs to 14 residues. Trimming pared 3 bases from V and 4 bases from J, leaving 10 bases between.

The chain carries TRBV5-1 and TRBJ2-2, with D maybe TRBD1 (6 bases). V lost 7 bases and J lost 5, with 12 bases in between. Germline CDR1 is SGHRS and CDR2 is YFSETQ. The CDR3 has 13 amino acids. This CDR3 is CASRTDSTGELFF. The CDR3 DNA reads TGCGCCAGCCGGACAGACTCAACCGGGGAGCTGTTTTTT.

CDR3 sequence (DNA): TGTGCCAGCAGCTTAGCTGCGGCAGGATCCCAAGAGACCCAGTACTTC. Its translation: CASSLAAAGSQETQYF. This chain uses TRBV7-9 with TRBJ2-5, with D hard to call. In germline, CDR1 is SEHNR, CDR2 FQNEAQ (reference sequence). The CDR3 is made up of 16 amino acids. Between the trimmed V and J ends, which lost 0 bases and 1 base, there was a span of 12 bases.

This chain links TRBV4-1 with TRBJ2-3; D may match TRBD1 or TRBD2 (5 bases each). Between the trimmed V and J ends, which lost 4 bases and 4 bases, there was a span of 12 bases. Germline V lookup: CDR1 MGHRA, CDR2 YSYEKL. The CDR3 consists of 14 residues. The DNA for the CDR3 is TGCGCCAGCAGCCCCGCAAGGGGAGCAGATACGCAGTATTTT. It encodes CASSPARGADTQYF.

V and J are TRBV30 and TRBJ2-1; D ambiguous. CDR1 GTSNPN and CDR2 SVGIG come from the germline V gene (reference sequence). The CDR3 has 14 amino acids. V was pared by 0 bases and J by 1 base, with 7 bases between. Here the CDR3 reads CAWSVGLSYNEQFF. CDR3 sequence (DNA): TGTGCCTGGAGTGTAGGATTGTCCTACAATGAGCAGTTCTTC.

This chain uses TRBV28 with TRBJ2-3, with D unclear. This CDR3 has 13 residues. Deletions cut 2 bases from V and 9 bases from J, with 12 bases between. CDR1 MDHEN and CDR2 SYDVKM come from the germline V gene. As DNA, the CDR3 is TGTGCCAGCAGTTTAGAGATTTCGCTCACGCAGTATTTT. Its translation is CASSLEISLTQYF.

The chain combines TRBV6-1 with TRBJ1-1, with D possibly TRBD1 on 5 matching bases. V was trimmed by 2 bases and J by 4 bases, leaving 11 bases between them. Per germline, CDR1 MNHNS and CDR2 SASEGT. CDR3 length: 14 amino acids. The CDR3 sequence: CASSEFEGSTEAFF. CDR3 nucleotides: TGTGCCAGCAGTGAATTCGAGGGGTCCACTGAAGCTTTCTTT.

The chain links TRBV30 to TRBJ1-4; D is unresolved. Trimming stripped 7 bases from V and 5 bases from J, with 11 bases between. The CDR3 sequence is 12 residues long. Germline CDR1 is GTSNPN and CDR2 is SVGIG (reference sequence). CDR3 sequence (DNA): TGTGCCTCCTTCAGGCCCAATGAAAAACTGTTTTTT. Residues: CASFRPNEKLFF. Combining the CDR3 with reference TRBV30 and TRBJ1-4 gives the whole variable domain SQTIHQWPATLVQPVGSPLSLECTVEGTSNPNLYWYRQAAGRGLQLLFYSVGIGQISSEVPQNLSASRPQDRQFILSSKKLLLSDSGFYLCASFRPNEKLFFGSGTQLSVL.

J is TRBJ1-4 and V is TRBV3-1; tentative D call: TRBD1 (5 bases). Trimming stripped 7 bases from V and 6 bases from J, with 18 bases between. CDR3 length: 15 amino acids. In germline, CDR1 is LGHDT, CDR2 YNNKEL (reference sequence). The CDR3 loop is CASTSTDIPDEKLFF. CDR3 nucleotides: TGTGCCAGCACCTCGACGGACATCCCGGATGAAAAACTGTTTTTT.

This chain connects TRBV13 to TRBJ1-2; 10 bases line up with TRBD1. This CDR3 has 16 amino acids. Trimming took 4 bases from V and 2 from J; bases not matched to a gene: 7. The V gene's germline CDR1 is PRHDT and CDR2 FYEKMQ (reference sequence). The CDR3 DNA reads as TGTGCCAGCAGCTCCGGGACAGGGGAAGGAAACTATGGCTACACCTTC. Translated: CASSSGTGEGNYGYTF.